These 16 T cell receptor beta chains came from one sample sequenced in a study of T cells in localized non-small cell lung cancer. The data were produced by immunoSEQ multiplex PCR, yet TCRdb's version contains in-frame clones alone and is incomplete. The sample shows 64,000 or so clones, under 90% of them seen only once. The source was peripheral blood, collected before any cancer treatment. All receptors derive from a woman aged 40-75 years with stage I lung adenocarcinoma.

The V and J genes are TRBV2 and TRBJ1-5, with unresolved D. Trimming took off 7 bases at V and 8 bases at J, with 12 bases between the two ends. Per germline, CDR1 SNHLY and CDR2 FYNNEI. The CDR3 runs 12 residues. CDR3 residues: CASNTLEEPQHF. CDR3 nucleotide sequence: TGTGCCAGCAACACTTTGGAGGAGCCCCAGCATTTT.

For this clone: The junction departs from germline at one end; a sequencing error may be responsible. The chain is built from TRBV20-1 and TRBJ2-1; 8 positions match TRBD1. Per the germline V gene, CDR1 is DFQATT and CDR2 is SNEGSKA (reference sequence). This CDR3 spans 11 amino acids. CDR3 protein: CSARPGTGEIF. The DNA for the CDR3 is TGCAGTGCTAGACCCGGGACAGGAGAGATCTTC.

V is TRBV7-6 and J is TRBJ2-3; TRBD1 might be the D (7 bases). V lost 5 bases and J 0 bases, leaving 12 bases between the germline ends. The CDR3 runs to 15 residues. CDR1 is SGHVS, CDR2 FNYEAQ, per germline. The DNA for the CDR3 is TGTGCCAGCAGCGGAGGGACAGATAGCACAGATACGCAGTATTTT. Encoded protein: CASSGGTDSTDTQYF.

V gene TRBV5-4 combines with J gene TRBJ2-3, with no clear D. The CDR3 has 14 residues. Germline loops: CDR1 SGHNT, CDR2 YYREEE (reference sequence). Trimming stripped 4 bases from V and 4 bases from J, with 13 bases between. CDR3 amino acids: CASSLTTEPDTQYF. The CDR3 DNA reads as TGTGCCAGCAGCCTCACGACGGAACCAGATACGCAGTATTTT. The full variable domain, its missing parts supplied by reference TRBV5-4 and TRBJ2-3, is ETGVTQSPTHLIKTRGQQVTLRCSSQSGHNTVSWYQQALGQGPQFIFQYYREEENGRGNFPPRFSGLQFPNYSSELNVNALELDDSALYLCASSLTTEPDTQYFGPGTRLTVL.

The count of this clone is one. V usage is TRBV6-1 and J usage is TRBJ2-7; 8 bases fit TRBD1. Germline assignment: CDR1 MNHNS and CDR2 SASEGT. The CDR3 totals 13 residues. The trim removed 10 bases at V and 1 base at J, leaving 6 bases unmatched. CDR3 region: CAIYNRGSYEQYF. The CDR3 DNA reads as TGTGCCATCTATAACAGGGGGTCCTACGAGCAGTACTTC.

The chain couples TRBV7-9 to TRBJ1-6; D perhaps matches TRBD1 (5 bases). Trimming left V 0 bases short and J 10 bases short, with 10 bases between. In germline, CDR1 is SEHNR, CDR2 FQNEAQ (reference sequence). This CDR3 has 14 amino acids. The CDR3 reads CASSLAQGVSPLHF. In nucleotides, the CDR3 is TGTGCCAGCAGCTTAGCGCAGGGCGTCTCACCCCTCCACTTT.

V and J are TRBV19 and TRBJ1-1, with D possibly matching TRBD1 (5 bases). Between the trimmed V and J ends, which lost 1 base and 4 bases, there was a span of 10 bases. In germline, CDR1 is LNHDA, CDR2 SQIVND (reference sequence). This CDR3 is built from 14 residues. The CDR3 here is CASSIARAGTEAFF. CDR3 nucleotide sequence: TGTGCCAGTAGTATAGCCAGGGCTGGCACTGAAGCTTTCTTT.

The genes are TRBV5-6 and TRBJ2-3; 8 positions match TRBD2. Germline V gene data show CDR1 as SGHDT and CDR2 as YYEEEE. The CDR3 extends over 16 amino acids. The trim removed 1 base at V and 0 bases at J, leaving 4 bases unmatched. CDR3 region: CASSLFSSGSTDTQYF. Written as DNA, the CDR3 is TGTGCCAGCAGCTTGTTTTCTAGCGGGAGCACAGATACGCAGTATTTT.

The chain couples TRBV7-2 to TRBJ2-1; 9 bases fit TRBD2. CDR1 SGHTA and CDR2 FQGNSA come from the germline V gene. V shed 3 bases, J shed 8 bases, and the junction held 5 bases outside the gene matches. The CDR3 is made up of 14 amino acids. The chain's CDR3 is CASSFLLAGHEQFF. The CDR3 DNA reads TGTGCCAGCAGCTTTCTACTAGCGGGTCATGAGCAGTTCTTC.

This chain connects TRBV2 to TRBJ1-1; D is unclear. The CDR3 is 14 amino acids. Germline V CDR1 and CDR2: SNHLY, FYNNEI. The V end lost 2 bases, the J end lost 1 base, and 8 bases lay between the germline ends. Here the CDR3 DNA reads TGTGCCAGCAGTGAACGCGTCTGGAACACTGAAGCTTTCTTT. This sequence encodes CASSERVWNTEAFF.

This sequence joins TRBV11-2 and TRBJ1-1, with TRBD1 as a possible D gene (5 bases). The CDR3 covers 15 residues. Germline values: CDR1 SGHAT, CDR2 FQNNGV. V gave up 6 bases and J gave up 1 base, with 15 bases separating them. In DNA form, the CDR3 reads TGTGCCAGCAGTTCTTTCCGACAGAGGAACACTGAAGCTTTCTTT. The encoded protein is CASSSFRQRNTEAFF.

The chain has TRBV11-3 and TRBJ2-2, with D unresolved. Trimming left V 3 bases short and J 6 bases short, with 8 bases between. Looked up from germline, CDR1 is SGHNT and CDR2 is YENEEA. The CDR3 has 13 amino acids. CDR3 loop: CASSFSEPGELFF. The DNA of the CDR3 is TGTGCCAGCAGCTTTTCGGAGCCCGGGGAGCTGTTTTTT. Looking up the rest from reference TRBV11-3 and TRBJ2-2 gives the full variable domain: EAGVVQSPRYKIIEKKQPVAFWCNPISGHNTLYWYLQNLGQGPELLIRYENEEAVDDSQLPKDRFSAERLKGVDSTLKIQPAELGDSAVYLCASSFSEPGELFFGEGSRLTVL.

The rearrangement joins TRBV9 to TRBJ1-1; the D gene is possibly TRBD1 (5 bases). Trimming left V 0 bases short and J 7 bases short, with 19 bases between. The CDR3 spans 16 residues. Germline V gene lookup returns CDR1 SGDLS and CDR2 YYNGEE. The CDR3 nucleotides are TGTGCCAGCAGCGTAGCGCAGGGACGCCAGTCAGGTGAAGCTTTCTTT. It is translated as CASSVAQGRQSGEAFF.

The chain couples TRBV18 to TRBJ2-7, with a possible D match to TRBD1 (5 bases). This CDR3 is built from 14 residues. The V end lost 8 bases, the J end lost 7 bases, and 21 bases lay between the germline ends. Germline V gene sequence: CDR1 KGHSH, CDR2 LQKENI. CDR3 in DNA: TGTGCCAGCACCGAAGGGGCCTCGAAAAGGGAGCAGTACTTC. Translating gives CASTEGASKREQYF.

Comment on this clone: The conserved phenylalanine or tryptophan normally closing the CDR3 is absent here, so this likely arose from a read error. It is unclear where the CDR3 begins or ends on the DNA, so no DNA is shown, and the CDR3 is as TCRdb lists it. This rearrangement joins TRBV5-8 to TRBJ2-7. The CDR3 totals 9 residues, both ends included. CDR1 SGHTS and CDR2 YDEGEE come from the germline V gene. CDR3: CAGYPKTPP.

This clone was detected only a few times. V is TRBV9 and J is TRBJ1-1; a possible D gene is TRBD1 (6 bases). The CDR3 is 15 amino acids. The germline gives CDR1 SGDLS, CDR2 YYNGEE. Deletions cut 0 bases from V and 1 base from J, with 10 bases between. The CDR3, as DNA: TGTGCCAGCAGCGTAGAGGGACACTCGAACACTGAAGCTTTCTTT. The encoded protein is CASSVEGHSNTEAFF.